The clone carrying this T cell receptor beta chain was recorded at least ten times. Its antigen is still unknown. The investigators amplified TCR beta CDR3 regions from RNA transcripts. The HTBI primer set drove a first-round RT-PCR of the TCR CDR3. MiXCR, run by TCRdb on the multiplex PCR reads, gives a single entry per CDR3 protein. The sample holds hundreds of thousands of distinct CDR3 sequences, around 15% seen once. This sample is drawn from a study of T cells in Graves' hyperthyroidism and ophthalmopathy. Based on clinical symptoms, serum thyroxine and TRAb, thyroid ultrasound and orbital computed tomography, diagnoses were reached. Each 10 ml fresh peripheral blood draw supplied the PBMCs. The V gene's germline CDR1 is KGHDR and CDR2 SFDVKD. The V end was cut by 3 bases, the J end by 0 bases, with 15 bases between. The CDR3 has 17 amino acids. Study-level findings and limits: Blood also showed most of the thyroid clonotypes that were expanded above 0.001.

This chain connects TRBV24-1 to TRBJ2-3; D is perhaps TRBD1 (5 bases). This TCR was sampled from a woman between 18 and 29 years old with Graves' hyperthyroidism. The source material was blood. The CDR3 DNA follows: TGTGCCACCAGTGATCTACCGGACAAGGGCAGCACAGATACGCAGTATTTT. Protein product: CATSDLPDKGSTDTQYF.